This T cell receptor (beta chain) was obtained from a study of shared clonotypes between healthy human individuals. Study-wide context: Per-donor plates numbered three CD4 naive, three CD4 memory, two CD8 naive and one CD8 memory. Study-wide findings and caveats: A handful of donors showed sharing of about 4.6% of naive CD4 clonotypes. Among non-shared clonotypes, generation probabilities were lower than among those shared by all four donors.

Details on this clone: Its cognate antigen is unknown.

Trimming cost V 7 bases and J 3 bases; bases outside gene matches: 6. CDR1 is SNHLY, CDR2 FYNNEI, per germline. CDR3 length: 14 residues. Every subset had its genomic DNA shared out evenly among several immunoSEQ plates. TCRdb's copy holds only in-frame clones and misses some; the assay was immunoSEQ multiplex PCR. Of roughly 1,000,000 clones in the sample, roughly 74% were seen once. The receptor was derived from a man aged 18 to 30 in good health. Some clones in this sample may be carry-over from other donors' samples. What was sequenced was memory CD4+ T cells from PBMCs. Described subset: CD45RA-negative fraction. The rearrangement uses TRBV2 and TRBJ2-1, with 7 positions matching TRBD1. As DNA, the CDR3 is TGTGCCAGCATGCAGGACAGGAACTACAATGAGCAGTTCTTC. It yields the protein CASMQDRNYNEQFF.